Listed below are T cell receptor beta chains from one sample, sequenced in a study of T cell repertoires in cytomegalovirus infection. In TCRdb, the reads were re-called with MiXCR into one record per CDR3 protein. Here the sample spans about 180,000 distinct CDR3 sequences, about an eighth being singletons. Sequencing was done on a sample of PBMCs. These receptors originate from a human donor in good health (CMV status not recorded). Some clones in this sample may be carry-over from other donors' samples. Both conserved end residues are part of each CDR3. A D gene is named only where the DNA matches it firmly. Size is stated for part of the rows, as once, few or many counts, or as a class when the clone is expanded.

many	16	TRBD1	TRBV2	TRBJ2-1	TGTGCCAGCAGTGAACGGCCGGGACAGTTCTACAATGAGCAGTTCTTC	CASSERPGQFYNEQFF
many	14	.	TRBV11-2	TRBJ2-7	TGTGCCAGCAGCTTAGGAGGGGGAAACTACGAGCAGTACTTC	CASSLGGGNYEQYF
.	15	.	TRBV5-1	TRBJ1-6	TGCGCCAGCAGCTCCCGAGGAGTAAATAATTCACCCCTCCACTTT	CASSSRGVNNSPLHF
.	15	.	TRBV12-5	TRBJ1-1	TGTGCTAGTGGTAACTCCGGGACATTGAACACTGAAGCTTTCTTT	CASGNSGTLNTEAFF
many	15	TRBD2	TRBV7-2	TRBJ2-7	TGTGCCAGCAGCTTTAAGGAGCTAGCGGACTACGAGCAGTACTTC	CASSFKELADYEQYF
.	16	.	TRBV29-1	TRBJ2-3	TGCAGCGTTGTTCCTAGGGCAGGGAGTTACACAGATACGCAGTATTTT	CSVVPRAGSYTDTQYF
few	12	.	TRBV28	TRBJ2-2	TGTGCCAGCAGTTCAGCCACCGGGGAGCTGTTTTTT	CASSSATGELFF
many	16	.	TRBV10-3	TRBJ2-6	TGTGCCATCAGTGAGCCAAAGGCTGGGGGGGCCAACGTCCTGACTTTC	CAISEPKAGGANVLTF
few	14	TRBD2	TRBV20-1	TRBJ2-7	TGCAGTGCAACCGGGACTAGCTACCTCTACGAGCAGTACTTC	CSATGTSYLYEQYF
.	14	.	TRBV6-2/TRBV6-3	TRBJ1-1	TGTGCCAGCAGTTACCAACGGGTTTACACTGAAGCTTTCTTT	CASSYQRVYTEAFF
many	17	TRBD2	TRBV7-2	TRBJ2-2	TGTGCCAGCAGAGGGGGGACTAGCGGGTCGAACACCGGGGAGCTGTTTTTT	CASRGGTSGSNTGELFF
many	13	.	TRBV7-2	TRBJ1-4	TGTGCCAGCAGCTTAGGGGTTGGGGAAAAACTGTTTTTT	CASSLGVGEKLFF
.	14	.	TRBV6-6	TRBJ1-5	TGTGCCAGCAGTTACGGGACGACCCAAAAGCCCCAGCATTTT	CASSYGTTQKPQHF
.	16	TRBD1	TRBV19	TRBJ2-2	TGTGCCAGTAGTATTATAGGGGGCCGGGCCACCGGGGAGCTGTTTTTT	CASSIIGGRATGELFF
many	17	.	TRBV7-6	TRBJ1-1	TGTGCCAGCAGCTCCCGGGAGATACCGCCCGCGAACACTGAAGCTTTCTTT	CASSSREIPPANTEAFF
.	14	TRBD2	TRBV6-5	TRBJ2-2	TGTGCCAGCACCCTAGCGGCGAACACCGGGGAGCTGTTTTTT	CASTLAANTGELFF
many	11	.	TRBV6-2/TRBV6-3	TRBJ2-1	TGTGCCAGCAGCTTAGGGGTTGCGCAGTTCTTC	CASSLGVAQFF
many	13	.	TRBV24-1	TRBJ2-2	TGTGCCACCAGTGACACGGGAACCGGGGAGCTGTTTTTT	CATSDTGTGELFF
few	14	.	TRBV5-1	TRBJ1-2	TGCGCCAGCAGCTTGGTTGGGGAAGATCATGGCTACACCTTC	CASSLVGEDHGYTF
many	13	TRBD1	TRBV28	TRBJ2-7	TGTGCCAGCAGGGCGACAGGGACGTACGAGCAGTACTTC	CASRATGTYEQYF
many	16	.	TRBV20-1	TRBJ1-1	TGCAGTGCTAGGGACCCTCGGGGGGCCTGGAACACTGAAGCTTTCTTT	CSARDPRGAWNTEAFF
few	14	.	TRBV20-1	TRBJ2-5	TGCAGTGCGCCGAAGGCAACAGCTCAAGAGACCCAGTACTTC	CSAPKATAQETQYF
.	15	.	TRBV11-2	TRBJ2-2	TGTGCCAGCAGCTTCCGGGTTTTGGCCACCGGGGAGCTGTTTTTT	CASSFRVLATGELFF
.	15	.	TRBV5-1	TRBJ2-6	TGCGCCAGCAGCTCCGACCCCTCTGGGGCCAACGTCCTGACTTTC	CASSSDPSGANVLTF
few	13	TRBD2	TRBV29-1	TRBJ2-5	TGCAGCGTCCGGGAGGGACCCCAAGAGACCCAGTACTTC	CSVREGPQETQYF
few	12	TRBD2	TRBV30	TRBJ2-1	TGTGCCTGGAGCTTGTATGGCGGGAGTCTACTCTTC	CAWSLYGGSLLF
few	14	TRBD1	TRBV5-1	TRBJ1-5	TGCGCCAGCAGCTTGGGGACAGGGATTCAGCCCCAGCATTTT	CASSLGTGIQPQHF
many	14	TRBD1	TRBV28	TRBJ2-1	TGTGCCAGCAGTTTAAGGACAGGGGACGGTGAGCAGTTCTTC	CASSLRTGDGEQFF
.	15	.	TRBV14	TRBJ1-2	TGTGCCAGCAGCCGGACGCGGGGAGGCCTCTATGGCTACACCTTC	CASSRTRGGLYGYTF
many	13	TRBD2	TRBV28	TRBJ2-7	TGTGCCAGTGAAGGGGCGGGAGCCTACGAGCAGTACTTC	CASEGAGAYEQYF
many	13	TRBD1	TRBV12-3/TRBV12-4	TRBJ1-4	TGTGCCAGCAGCCGGGACAGAAATGAAAAACTGTTTTTT	CASSRDRNEKLFF
many	18	.	TRBV7-2	TRBJ1-6	TGTGCCAGCAGCTCCCCTGGTACTCTGGGCGCCTATAATTCACCCCTCCACTTT	CASSSPGTLGAYNSPLHF
many	16	.	TRBV5-6	TRBJ2-7	TGTGCCAGCAGCTTGATTGTTTTCGCAGGAAACTACGAGCAGTACTTC	CASSLIVFAGNYEQYF
many	14	.	TRBV7-2	TRBJ2-7	TGTGCCAGCAGCGGCAGGCCTAAAAGCTACGAGCAGTACTTC	CASSGRPKSYEQYF
many	14	.	TRBV11-2	TRBJ1-1	TGTGCCAGCAAAGGACTTAACATGAACACTGAAGCTTTCTTT	CASKGLNMNTEAFF
.	16	.	TRBV24-1	TRBJ2-3	TGTGCCACCAGTGATTGGAGGGAGGCCTACACAGATACGCAGTATTTT	CATSDWREAYTDTQYF
many	14	TRBD2	TRBV28	TRBJ2-7	TGTGCCAGCACCCGGACTAGCGGGAGAGGCGAGCAGTACTTC	CASTRTSGRGEQYF
.	14	.	TRBV14	TRBJ2-1	TGTGCCAGCAGCCAAGTCAACCGCGTCAATGAGCAGTTCTTC	CASSQVNRVNEQFF
few	13	.	TRBV5-6	TRBJ1-5	TGTGCCAGCAGCCGATTCCGGGCGCAGCCCCAGCATTTT	CASSRFRAQPQHF
.	15	TRBD2	TRBV15	TRBJ2-3	TGTGCCACCAGCAGAGGCGGGGGAGTCACAGATACGCAGTATTTT	CATSRGGGVTDTQYF
few	14	.	TRBV5-1	TRBJ2-7	TGCGCCAGCAGCTTGGCTCTCCTTTCCTACGAGCAGTACTTC	CASSLALLSYEQYF
.	15	.	TRBV2	TRBJ2-3	TGTGCCAGCAGTGAAGCGGGGCTTAGCACAGATACGCAGTATTTT	CASSEAGLSTDTQYF
few	15	.	TRBV5-6	TRBJ2-3	TGTGCCAGCAGCTTGGCCGGGACTCGTACAGATACGCAGTATTTT	CASSLAGTRTDTQYF
many	15	.	TRBV28	TRBJ1-2	TGTGCCAGCAGTTATCCCCGGGGATCGAACTATGGCTACACCTTC	CASSYPRGSNYGYTF
many	14	TRBD1	TRBV7-2	TRBJ1-2	TGTGCCAGCAGCTTAGAGGGGGCAGGCTATGGCTACACCTTC	CASSLEGAGYGYTF
.	16	.	TRBV25-1	TRBJ2-5	TGTGCCAGCAGTGAATATCGGGACGGGTACCAAGAGACCCAGTACTTC	CASSEYRDGYQETQYF